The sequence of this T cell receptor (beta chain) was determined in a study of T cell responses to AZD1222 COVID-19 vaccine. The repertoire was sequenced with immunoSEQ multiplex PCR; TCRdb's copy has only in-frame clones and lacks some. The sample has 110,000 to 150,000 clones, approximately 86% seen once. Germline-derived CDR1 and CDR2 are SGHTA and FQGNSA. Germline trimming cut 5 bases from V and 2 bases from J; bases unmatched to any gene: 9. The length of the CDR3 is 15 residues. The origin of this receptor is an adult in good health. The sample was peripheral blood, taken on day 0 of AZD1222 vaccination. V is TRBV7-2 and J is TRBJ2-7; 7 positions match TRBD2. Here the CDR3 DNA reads TGTGCCAGCAGCCCCCTGACGGGAGGAACCTACGAGCAGTACTTC. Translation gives CASSPLTGGTYEQYF.